These 27 T cell receptor beta chains were sequenced from one sample in a study of OX40 agonist ivuxolimab in advanced cancers. Library creation used the immunoSEQ multiplex PCR assay. TCRdb holds this immuneACCESS table with in-frame rearrangements only. Some clones are missing; in checked studies, unresolved V genes explain under half, and the rest has no known cause. This sample has more than 20,000 clones in its table, and 75% to 90% of those were observed once. Just under 25% of the sample is held by the ten biggest clonotypes. Source: CD4+ or CD8+ T cells sorted from blood, taken in a trial of the OX40 agonist ivuxolimab. These receptors were taken from an adult with an advanced solid tumor such as melanoma, head and neck, liver or kidney cancer.

J is TRBJ2-1 and V is TRBV29-1; 8 nucleotides line up with TRBD1. The CDR3 is 14 residues long. After removal of 3 bases from V and 6 bases from J, the junction contained 7 bases not matched to a gene. Germline V gives CDR1 SQVTM, CDR2 ANQGSEA. Here the CDR3 DNA reads TGCAGCGTTGACGATCAGGGGGCGGTCAATGAGCAGTTCTTC. Amino acid sequence: CSVDDQGAVNEQFF.

J is TRBJ1-5 and V is TRBV23-1; D gene unclear. TRBV23-1 is an open reading frame whose function is uncertain. Trimming cost V 2 bases and J 2 bases, with 22 bases left between them. CDR3 size: 19 residues. CDR3 coding DNA: TGCGCCAGCAGTCAACCTCGAGGTCGTACGGGATCGGGCAATCAGCCCCAGCATTTT. Translating it yields CASSQPRGRTGSGNQPQHF.

V usage is TRBV9 and J usage is TRBJ2-2; D tentatively reads TRBD1 or TRBD2 (5 bases each). The CDR3 length is 15 residues. Per the germline V gene, CDR1 is SGDLS and CDR2 is YYNGEE. Trimming took off 0 bases at V and 0 bases at J, with 6 bases between the two ends. CDR3 bases: TGTGCCAGCAGCGTAGGAGGGGCGAACACCGGGGAGCTGTTTTTT. Translating gives CASSVGGANTGELFF.

This clone was seen just once. The chain links TRBV4-1 to TRBJ2-3; no reliable D call. The CDR3 runs to 15 residues. Trimming shortened V by 4 bases and J by 4 bases, and 15 bases separated the two germline ends. Germline-derived CDR1 and CDR2 are MGHRA and YSYEKL. The CDR3 DNA is TGCGCCAGCAGCCTCTCACCATCCCGATCAGATACGCAGTATTTT. Encoded protein: CASSLSPSRSDTQYF.

This clone is a singleton in its sample. The chain combines TRBV7-3 with TRBJ2-5; TRBD2 is a possible D gene (6 bases). V lost 4 bases and J lost 0, with 6 bases in between. This CDR3 contains 13 residues. Germline lookup yields CDR1 SGHTA and CDR2 FQGTGA. The CDR3 spells CASSWDYQETQYF. The DNA for the CDR3 is TGTGCCAGCAGCTGGGACTACCAAGAGACCCAGTACTTC.

With respect to this clone: This CDR3 is also generated by other DNA sequences in the sample. The chain links TRBV4-2 to TRBJ2-7; D is unclear. The CDR3 is made up of 16 amino acids. With 1 base removed from V and 2 bases from J, the gap between germline ends came to 15 bases. Germline CDR1 is LGHNA and CDR2 is YNFKEQ. The CDR3 coding sequence is TGTGCCAGCAGCCAAGTTGTAGGCGCCTCAACCTACGAGCAGTACTTC. The encoded protein is CASSQVVGASTYEQYF.

V is TRBV27 and J is TRBJ2-7; tentative D call: TRBD2 (7 bases). The CDR3 length is 14 residues. Per the germline V gene, CDR1 is MNHEY and CDR2 is SMNVEV (reference sequence). V was shortened by 2 bases and J by 6 bases, with 14 bases between the two germline ends. DNA of the CDR3: TGTGCCAGCAGTTTAAGGGGGGCTAGCGGCGAGCAGTACTTC. This encodes CASSLRGASGEQYF.

This clone was observed a few times. CDR3 in DNA: TGTGCCAGCAGCTTAGGGTTAAGCGGACAGTACTACAATGAGCAGTTCTTC. The encoded protein is CASSLGLSGQYYNEQFF. The chain uses TRBV7-9 and TRBJ2-1; a weak D match, TRBD1 (6 bases). V gave up 1 base and J gave up 3 bases, with 16 bases separating them. The CDR3 extends over 17 amino acids. Germline V gene data show CDR1 as SEHNR and CDR2 as FQNEAQ (reference sequence).

The chain joins TRBV5-1 to TRBJ2-2; 12 bases are shared with TRBD2. The germline gives CDR1 SGHRS, CDR2 YFSETQ. CDR3 length equals 15 residues. After removal of 4 bases from V and 5 bases from J, the junction contained 3 bases not matched to a gene. This chain's CDR3 is CASSLGLAGTGELFF. Here the CDR3 DNA reads TGCGCCAGCAGCCTCGGACTAGCGGGAACCGGGGAGCTGTTTTTT.

The genes are TRBV5-8 and TRBJ1-6; 9 nucleotides line up with TRBD1. The germline gives CDR1 SGHTS, CDR2 YDEGEE. V was clipped by 4 bases and J by 13 bases; unmatched bases: 9. The CDR3 has 14 residues. CDR3 in amino acids: CASSPRQGGAPLHF. The CDR3 nucleotides are TGTGCCAGCAGCCCGAGACAGGGGGGAGCGCCCCTCCACTTT.

This chain joins TRBV5-4 and TRBJ2-7, with 12 positions matching TRBD2. The CDR3 is 15 residues long. The V gene end was trimmed by 4 bases and the J gene end by 3 bases; junction bases not matched to a gene: 5. Germline V gives CDR1 SGHNT, CDR2 YYREEE (reference sequence). CDR3 loop: CASSIRTSGVYEQYF. CDR3 nucleotide sequence: TGTGCCAGCAGCATACGGACTAGCGGGGTCTACGAGCAGTACTTC.

This chain joins TRBV18 and TRBJ1-6; no reliable D call. CDR3 length equals 14 residues. Germline-derived CDR1 and CDR2 are KGHSH and LQKENI. With 7 bases removed from V and 7 bases from J, the gap between germline ends came to 14 bases. CDR3 in amino acids: CASFVTGKNSPLHF. CDR3 sequence (DNA): TGTGCCAGCTTTGTAACCGGCAAGAATTCACCCCTCCACTTT.

The chain is built from TRBV5-1 and TRBJ2-3; the D gene is possibly TRBD1 (5 bases). Trimming took off 1 base at V and 0 bases at J, with 9 bases between the two ends. The CDR3 runs to 15 residues. Germline V gene lookup returns CDR1 SGHRS and CDR2 YFSETQ. The CDR3 protein is CASSLNGASTDTQYF. The CDR3 nucleotides read TGCGCCAGCAGCTTGAATGGGGCTAGCACAGATACGCAGTATTTT. The variable domain in full, with the rest retrieved from reference TRBV5-1 and TRBJ2-3, is KAGVTQTPRYLIKTRGQQVTLSCSPISGHRSVSWYQQTPGQGLQFLFEYFSETQRNKGNFPGRFSGRQFSNSRSEMNVSTLELGDSALYLCASSLNGASTDTQYFGPGTRLTVL.

V is TRBV29-1 and J is TRBJ2-5; D is tentatively TRBD1 or TRBD2 (5 bases each). From germline, CDR1 is SQVTM and CDR2 ANQGSEA. This CDR3 is 14 amino acids long. Trimming cost V 4 bases and J 5 bases, with 17 bases left between them. The CDR3 DNA reads as TGCAGCGTTGTTTTCCACGGGACCCGGGAGACCCAGTACTTC. It is translated as CSVVFHGTRETQYF. Full variable domain (remainder filled in from reference TRBV29-1 and TRBJ2-5): SAVISQKPSRDICQRGTSLTIQCQVDSQVTMMFWYRQQPGQSLTLIATANQGSEATYESGFVIDKFPISRPNLTFSTLTVSNMSPEDSSIYLCSVVFHGTRETQYFGPGTRLLVL.

The chain employs TRBV10-3 and TRBJ2-7, with D perhaps TRBD1 (6 bases). Per the germline V gene, CDR1 is ENHRY and CDR2 is SYGVKD. Trimming stripped 0 bases from V and 1 base from J, with 7 bases between. The CDR3 is 14 residues long. CDR3 DNA: TGTGCCATCAGTGAGTCGGACAGTTCCTACGAGCAGTACTTC. Translated: CAISESDSSYEQYF.

This chain uses TRBV7-9 with TRBJ2-5; D may be TRBD1 (5 bases). CDR3 length: 13 residues. Trimming took off 5 bases at V and 5 bases at J, with 12 bases between the two ends. The germline CDR1 and CDR2 sequences are SEHNR and FQNEAQ (reference sequence). CDR3 nucleotide sequence: TGTGCCAGCAGCGAGGACATTAAGGAGACCCAGTACTTC. Protein sequence: CASSEDIKETQYF.

Worth noting for this clone: The sample contains more than one DNA sequence encoding this CDR3. This rearrangement joins TRBV7-9 to TRBJ2-5; 12 bases match TRBD2. V was clipped by 5 bases and J by 2 bases; unmatched bases: 9. Germline V gene data show CDR1 as SEHNR and CDR2 as FQNEAQ (reference sequence). This CDR3 region has 17 residues. The chain's CDR3 is CASSVLAGGPGQETQYF. The CDR3 bases are TGTGCCAGCAGCGTTCTAGCGGGGGGGCCGGGGCAAGAGACCCAGTACTTC.

This chain joins TRBV7-8 and TRBJ2-3; no definite D call. Between the trimmed V and J ends, which lost 4 bases and 2 bases, there was a span of 10 bases. Germline V gene data show CDR1 as SGHVS and CDR2 as FQNEAQ. CDR3 length: 14 residues. In DNA form, the CDR3 reads TGTGCCAGCAGCTCAGACATATACACAGATACGCAGTATTTT. Its protein product is CASSSDIYTDTQYF. The entire variable domain, with the rest obtained from reference TRBV7-8 and TRBJ2-3, is as follows: GAGVSQSPRYKVAKRGQDVALRCDPISGHVSLFWYQQALGQGPEFLTYFQNEAQLDKSGLPSDRFFAERPEGSVSTLKIQRTQQEDSAVYLCASSSDIYTDTQYFGPGTRLTVL.

This clone was observed a few times. The gene calls are TRBV29-1 and TRBJ2-7; D gene uncertain. There are 10 residues in the CDR3. Germline CDR1 and CDR2: SQVTM and ANQGSEA. V lost 6 bases and J 4 bases, leaving 7 bases between the germline ends. The CDR3: CSVAEYEQYF. The CDR3 DNA follows: TGCAGCGTCGCTGAGTACGAGCAGTACTTC.

This rearrangement joins TRBV28 to TRBJ2-5, with D possibly TRBD1 on 7 matching bases. This CDR3 contains 13 residues. Trimming removed 5 bases from V and 9 bases from J, with 16 bases in between. Looked up from germline, CDR1 is MDHEN and CDR2 is SYDVKM. The CDR3: CASSITSQGAQYF. CDR3 nucleotides: TGTGCCAGCAGTATAACTAGCCAGGGGGCCCAGTACTTC. Full variable domain (missing parts from reference TRBV28 and TRBJ2-5): DVKVTQSSRYLVKRTGEKVFLECVQDMDHENMFWYRQDPGLGLRLIYFSYDVKMKEKGDIPEGYSVSREKKERFSLILESASTNQTSMYLCASSITSQGAQYFGPGTRLLVL.

This clone appeared a single time. CDR3 bases: TGTGCCAGCAGACTAGACACTAGCTCCTACAATGAGCAGTTCTTC. Translation: CASRLDTSSYNEQFF. The J gene is TRBJ2-1, the V gene TRBV11-2, with a weak D call TRBD2 (5 bases). V lost 6 bases to trimming and J lost 0 bases, with 12 bases between them. Germline V gives CDR1 SGHAT, CDR2 FQNNGV. The CDR3 spans 15 residues.

The rearrangement links TRBV7-2 to TRBJ1-2; D is unclear. V was pared by 1 base and J by 6 bases, with 6 bases between. Germline V gene sequence: CDR1 SGHTA, CDR2 FQGNSA. The CDR3 length is 12 residues. CDR3 nucleotide sequence: TGTGCCAGCAGCTTAGGGGGTGATGGCTACACCTTC. Its translation is CASSLGGDGYTF.

CDR3 region: CASSSLDYSPLHF. As DNA, the CDR3 is TGTGCCAGCAGTTCACTAGACTATTCACCCCTCCACTTT. V usage is TRBV28 and J usage is TRBJ1-6; D not resolved. V shed 4 bases and J shed 8 bases, with 9 bases lying between them. The germline V gene has CDR1 MDHEN and CDR2 SYDVKM. The CDR3 length is 13 residues.

The J gene is TRBJ1-2, the V gene TRBV11-2; 7 nucleotides match TRBD1. J lost 4 bases, V lost 6 bases, and 5 bases had no gene match. CDR3 length: 13 amino acids. The germline CDR1 and CDR2 sequences are SGHAT and FQNNGV. In nucleotides, the CDR3 is TGTGCCAGCAGTGACGGGACAGTCTATGGCTACACCTTC. This codes for CASSDGTVYGYTF.

This chain connects TRBV10-3 to TRBJ2-3; D may match TRBD1 or TRBD2 (6 bases each). The germline V gene has CDR1 ENHRY and CDR2 SYGVKD. Trimming removed 2 bases from V and 4 bases from J, with 16 bases in between. The CDR3 runs 16 residues. CDR3 sequence: CAISEEGGGTPDTQYF. DNA for the CDR3: TGTGCCATCAGTGAGGAGGGGGGCGGGACCCCAGATACGCAGTATTTT.

The genes are TRBV21-1 and TRBJ2-7; no check of the table's D call, TRBD1, against the DNA was made. TRBV21-1 is a documented pseudogene. The CDR3 runs 14 residues. The CDR3 region is CASSKVAGSYEQYF. CDR3 DNA: TGTGCCAGCAGCAAAGTGGCAGGGTCCTACGAGCAGTACTTC.

This sequence joins TRBV15 and TRBJ1-2; D gene unclear. Germline V CDR1 and CDR2: LNHNV, YYDKDF (reference sequence). This CDR3 region has 16 residues. The V end lost 0 bases, the J end lost 4 bases, and 15 bases lay between the germline ends. CDR3 bases: TGTGCCACCAGCAGAGACTCCTTTGGGCTCGCCTATGGCTACACCTTC. Its translation: CATSRDSFGLAYGYTF.